This TCR beta chain was observed in a study of cytomegalovirus exposure and HLA in healthy donors. The study ran its PCR with 60 Vbeta and 13 Jbeta primers. Sequenced by immunoSEQ multiplex PCR; TCRdb stores in-frame clones only, minus some. The repertoire holds 150,000 to 200,000 clones, with more than 85% as singletons. The source of this sequence is a woman in her late teens or twenties in good health and CMV-seronegative. Sample: PBMCs.

This CDR3 reads CASSAGTGGSKNIQYF. The DNA of the CDR3 is TGTGCCAGCAGCGCTGGGACAGGGGGGTCCAAAAACATTCAGTACTTC. The V gene is TRBV7-9, the J gene TRBJ2-4; TRBD1 aligns across 11 bases. Germline lookup yields CDR1 SEHNR and CDR2 FQNEAQ (reference sequence). V was pared by 5 bases and J by 2 bases, with 5 bases of the junction left unmatched. This CDR3 spans 16 amino acids. Complete variable domain (other parts from reference TRBV7-9 and TRBJ2-4): DTGVSQNPRHKITKRGQNVTFRCDPISEHNRLYWYRQTLGQGPEFLTYFQNEAQLEKSRLLSDRFSAERPKGSFSTLEIQRTEQGDSAMYLCASSAGTGGSKNIQYFGAGTRLSVL.